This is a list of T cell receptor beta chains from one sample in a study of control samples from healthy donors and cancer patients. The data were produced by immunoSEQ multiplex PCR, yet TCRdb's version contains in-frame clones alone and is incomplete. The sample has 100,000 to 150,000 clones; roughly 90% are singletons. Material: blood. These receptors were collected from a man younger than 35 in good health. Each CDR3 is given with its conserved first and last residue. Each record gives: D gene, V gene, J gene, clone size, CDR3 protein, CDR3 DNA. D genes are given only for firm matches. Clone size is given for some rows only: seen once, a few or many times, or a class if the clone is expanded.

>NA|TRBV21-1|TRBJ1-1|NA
CASSRRDWRGAFF
TGTGCCAGCAGCCGAAGAGATTGGAGGGGCGCTTTCTTT
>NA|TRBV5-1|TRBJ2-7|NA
CASSYPGAESYEQYF
TGCGCCAGCAGCTATCCAGGGGCTGAATCCTACGAGCAGTACTTC
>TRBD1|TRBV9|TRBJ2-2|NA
CASSPRNDRAGELFF
TGTGCCAGCAGCCCGAGAAACGACAGGGCCGGGGAGCTGTTTTTT
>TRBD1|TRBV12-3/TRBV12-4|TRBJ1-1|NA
CASKDRGTAFF
TGTGCCAGCAAAGACAGGGGGACGGCTTTCTTT
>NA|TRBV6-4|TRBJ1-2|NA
CASSDSGRGAYGYTF
TGTGCCAGCAGTGACTCGGGCAGGGGCGCCTATGGCTACACCTTC
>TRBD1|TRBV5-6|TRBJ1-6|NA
CASSLETGGRSPLHF
TGTGCCAGCAGCTTGGAGACAGGGGGCAGATCACCCCTCCACTTT
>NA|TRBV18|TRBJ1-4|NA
CASSPPNGLATNEKLFF
TGTGCCAGCTCACCACCGAACGGGCTTGCAACTAATGAAAAACTGTTTTTT
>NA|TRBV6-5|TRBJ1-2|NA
CASSYSGADGYTF
TGTGCCAGCAGTTACTCAGGGGCCGATGGCTACACCTTC
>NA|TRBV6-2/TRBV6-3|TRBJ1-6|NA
CASSRHGNSPLHF
TGTGCCAGCAGTCGACATGGGAATTCACCCCTCCACTTT
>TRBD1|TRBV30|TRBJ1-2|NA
CAWSAIFAQGAWDGYTF
TGTGCCTGGAGTGCAATCTTTGCACAGGGGGCATGGGATGGCTACACCTTC
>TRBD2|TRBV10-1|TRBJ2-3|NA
CASSEGLAGSRDTQYF
TGCGCCAGCAGTGAGGGGCTAGCGGGGTCCAGAGATACGCAGTATTTT
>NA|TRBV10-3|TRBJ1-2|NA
CAISDTNYGYTF
TGTGCCATCAGTGATACTAACTATGGCTACACCTTC
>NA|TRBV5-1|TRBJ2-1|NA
CASSLGDLTEQFF
TGCGCCAGCAGCTTGGGGGACTTAACTGAGCAGTTCTTC
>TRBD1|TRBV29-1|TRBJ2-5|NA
CSVERDRGFQETQYF
TGCAGCGTTGAAAGGGACAGGGGGTTCCAAGAGACCCAGTACTTC
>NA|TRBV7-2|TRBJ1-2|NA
CASSLAWRGGGYTF
TGTGCCAGCAGCTTAGCATGGAGGGGAGGAGGCTACACCTTC
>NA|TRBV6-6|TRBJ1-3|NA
CASKDYSRNTIYF
TGTGCCAGCAAGGACTATTCTAGAAACACCATATATTTT
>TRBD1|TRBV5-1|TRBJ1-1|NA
CASSLTTGTPEAFF
TGCGCCAGCAGCCTAACGACAGGGACCCCTGAAGCTTTCTTT
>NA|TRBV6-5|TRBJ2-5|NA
CASSSTGETQYF
TGTGCCAGCAGTTCAACAGGGGAGACCCAGTACTTC
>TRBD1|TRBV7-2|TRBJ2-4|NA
CASSPQGADIQYF
TGTGCCAGCAGCCCCCAGGGGGCAGACATTCAGTACTTC
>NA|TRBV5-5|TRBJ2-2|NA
CASSLEQNTGELFF
TGTGCCAGCAGCTTGGAACAGAACACCGGGGAGCTGTTTTTT
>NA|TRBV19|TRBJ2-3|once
CASSLRLADTQYF
TGTGCCAGTAGTCTCAGACTTGCAGATACGCAGTATTTT
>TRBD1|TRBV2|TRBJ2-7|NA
CAMTTPLRDSSYEQYF
TGTGCCATGACAACCCCACTGAGGGACAGCTCCTACGAGCAGTACTTC
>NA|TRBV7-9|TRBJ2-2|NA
CASSLLLQNTGELFF
TGTGCCAGCAGCTTATTGCTCCAAAACACCGGGGAGCTGTTTTTT
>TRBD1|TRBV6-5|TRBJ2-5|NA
CASLNWDRYQETQYF
TGTGCCAGCCTCAACTGGGACAGGTATCAAGAGACCCAGTACTTC
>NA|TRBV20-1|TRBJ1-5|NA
CSASVRDVHQPQHF
TGCAGTGCTAGTGTCAGGGACGTCCATCAGCCCCAGCATTTT